This entry is about one T cell receptor beta chain. Its antigen is unidentified. This entry is derived from a study of cytomegalovirus exposure and HLA in healthy donors. On the study more broadly: Around 85 million unique TCR sequences came from HLA-typed donors in an early release.

This PCR relied on a set of 60 Vbeta primers and 13 Jbeta primers. Sequenced by immunoSEQ multiplex PCR; TCRdb stores in-frame clones only, minus some. The sample yields over 150,000 clones, almost 80% seen once. Germline values: CDR1 MDHEN, CDR2 SYDVKM. There are 15 residues in the CDR3. Trimming pared 3 bases from V and 1 base from J, leaving 12 bases between. Study results and limitations: The authors assumed roughly uniform sequencing depth across donors for presence/absence analyses. Within an earlier analysis, most TCR beta V segments proved productive either about 90% or about 30% of the time.

The gene calls are TRBV28 and TRBJ1-1; weak D call: TRBD1 (6 bases). The sequenced sample was PBMCs. The receptor was isolated from a woman in her late teens or twenties in good health and CMV-seronegative. The CDR3 protein is CASSFHPDRNTEAFF. The CDR3 DNA follows: TGTGCCAGCAGTTTCCACCCGGACAGGAACACTGAAGCTTTCTTT.